Below are 11 T cell receptor beta chains sequenced from a single sample in a study of cytomegalovirus exposure and HLA in healthy donors. The study ran its PCR with 60 Vbeta and 13 Jbeta primers. Libraries were prepared by immunoSEQ multiplex PCR; TCRdb keeps only in-frame clonotypes and omits some of them. The table records roughly 110,000 clones, 70% to 85% of them present only once. The sequenced sample consisted of PBMCs. These TCRs come from a male donor in good health and CMV-seronegative.

The gene calls are TRBV7-2 and TRBJ2-3; 9 nucleotides match TRBD2. The CDR3 sequence is 13 residues long. V lost 6 bases to trimming and J lost 4 bases; unmatched junction nucleotides: 2. Germline assignment: CDR1 SGHTA and CDR2 FQGNSA. CDR3 in amino acids: CASRLAGSDTQYF. The CDR3 coding sequence is TGTGCCAGCAGACTAGCGGGCTCAGATACGCAGTATTTT.

This chain links TRBV4-2 with TRBJ2-2; 7 nucleotides agree with TRBD2. J lost 5 bases, V lost 3 bases, and 12 bases had no gene match. Per germline, CDR1 LGHNA and CDR2 YNFKEQ. The CDR3 extends over 17 amino acids. The CDR3 nucleotides read TGTGCCAGCAGCCAGGGAAGGGGAGGGATAGGAACCGGGGAGCTGTTTTTT. Encoded protein: CASSQGRGGIGTGELFF.

V usage is TRBV7-8 and J usage is TRBJ2-1, with TRBD2 matching 8 bases. This CDR3 region has 16 residues. The junction had 4 bases not matched to a gene; V was cut back by 3 bases and J by 0 bases. Germline V gives CDR1 SGHVS, CDR2 FQNEAQ. The CDR3 here is CASSLERERSYNEQFF. The CDR3 DNA follows: TGTGCCAGCAGCTTGGAGCGGGAGCGCTCCTACAATGAGCAGTTCTTC. Drawing the rest from reference TRBV7-8 and TRBJ2-1, the complete variable domain is GAGVSQSPRYKVAKRGQDVALRCDPISGHVSLFWYQQALGQGPEFLTYFQNEAQLDKSGLPSDRFFAERPEGSVSTLKIQRTQQEDSAVYLCASSLERERSYNEQFFGPGTRLTVL.

CDR3 nucleotides: TGTGCCAGCAGTTTGACTAGCGGGAGTCTTTACGAGCAGTACTTC. The encoded protein is CASSLTSGSLYEQYF. This chain links TRBV28 with TRBJ2-7; 12 nucleotides agree with TRBD2. This CDR3 has 15 residues. V trimming: 3 bases; J trimming: 4 bases; junction bases outside the gene matches: 4. The germline CDR1 and CDR2 sequences are MDHEN and SYDVKM. The variable domain in full, completed from reference TRBV28 and TRBJ2-7, reads DVKVTQSSRYLVKRTGEKVFLECVQDMDHENMFWYRQDPGLGLRLIYFSYDVKMKEKGDIPEGYSVSREKKERFSLILESASTNQTSMYLCASSLTSGSLYEQYFGPGTRLTVT.

This clone showed up just once. The rearrangement joins TRBV7-6 to TRBJ2-1, with 10 bases identical to TRBD1. There are 15 residues in the CDR3. CDR1 SGHVS and CDR2 FNYEAQ come from the germline V gene. V dropped 5 bases and J dropped 4; count of bases not matched to a gene: 5. CDR3 nucleotide sequence: TGTGCCAGCAGCAGGGACAGGGGAGGTTACAATGAGCAGTTCTTC. This sequence encodes CASSRDRGGYNEQFF.

This chain uses TRBV25-1 with TRBJ2-1, with D tentatively TRBD2 (6 bases). Trimming removed 5 bases from V and 0 bases from J, with 14 bases in between. CDR1 and CDR2 from the germline V gene are MGHDK and SYGVNS. The CDR3 spans 16 residues. The CDR3: CASSRRSGSSYNEQFF. The CDR3 region has the DNA TGTGCCAGCAGTCGACGTAGCGGCAGCTCCTACAATGAGCAGTTCTTC.

This chain connects TRBV7-2 to TRBJ2-1; no definite D call. The CDR3 contains 15 residues. V was shortened by 2 bases and J by 2 bases, with 10 bases between the two germline ends. Germline V gene data show CDR1 as SGHTA and CDR2 as FQGNSA. The CDR3 protein is CASSLSSSPYNEQFF. The CDR3, as DNA: TGTGCCAGCAGCTTAAGTAGTTCCCCCTACAATGAGCAGTTCTTC.

The V gene is TRBV7-9, the J gene TRBJ1-1; D remains unclear. This CDR3 contains 12 residues. Germline values: CDR1 SEHNR, CDR2 FQNEAQ (reference sequence). Trimming removed 5 bases from V and 1 base from J, with 5 bases in between. Here the CDR3 reads CASSRGNTEAFF. In DNA form, the CDR3 reads TGTGCCAGCAGCCGGGGGAACACTGAAGCTTTCTTT.

The CDR3 is CASSSLRHANTEAFF. The DNA of the CDR3 is TGCGCCAGCAGCTCGCTACGACACGCGAACACTGAAGCTTTCTTT. The rearrangement uses TRBV5-1 and TRBJ1-1; D unresolved. The length of the CDR3 is 15 residues. The germline V and J ends were trimmed by 3 bases and 1 base, with 13 bases remaining between them. The germline CDR1 and CDR2 sequences are SGHRS and YFSETQ.

CDR3 sequence reads: CASSLEWATGNTIYF. In DNA form, the CDR3 reads TGCGCCAGCAGCTTGGAGTGGGCGACCGGAAACACCATATATTTT. The J gene is TRBJ1-3, the V gene TRBV5-1; D is ambiguous. Germline V CDR1 and CDR2: SGHRS, YFSETQ. The CDR3 runs 15 residues. Between the trimmed V and J ends, which lost 0 bases and 4 bases, there was a span of 11 bases. The whole variable domain, remainder taken from reference TRBV5-1 and TRBJ1-3, is KAGVTQTPRYLIKTRGQQVTLSCSPISGHRSVSWYQQTPGQGLQFLFEYFSETQRNKGNFPGRFSGRQFSNSRSEMNVSTLELGDSALYLCASSLEWATGNTIYFGEGSWLTVV.

Here the CDR3 reads CSGLGGSGNTIYF. The CDR3 DNA reads as TGCAGCGGACTAGGGGGCTCTGGAAACACCATATATTTT. J is TRBJ2-2 and V is TRBV29-1; possible D gene TRBD1, 6 bases. The J call is uncertain, as TRBJ1-3 better fits the DNA end. CDR1 and CDR2 from the germline V gene are SQVTM and ANQGSEA. This CDR3 region has 13 residues.